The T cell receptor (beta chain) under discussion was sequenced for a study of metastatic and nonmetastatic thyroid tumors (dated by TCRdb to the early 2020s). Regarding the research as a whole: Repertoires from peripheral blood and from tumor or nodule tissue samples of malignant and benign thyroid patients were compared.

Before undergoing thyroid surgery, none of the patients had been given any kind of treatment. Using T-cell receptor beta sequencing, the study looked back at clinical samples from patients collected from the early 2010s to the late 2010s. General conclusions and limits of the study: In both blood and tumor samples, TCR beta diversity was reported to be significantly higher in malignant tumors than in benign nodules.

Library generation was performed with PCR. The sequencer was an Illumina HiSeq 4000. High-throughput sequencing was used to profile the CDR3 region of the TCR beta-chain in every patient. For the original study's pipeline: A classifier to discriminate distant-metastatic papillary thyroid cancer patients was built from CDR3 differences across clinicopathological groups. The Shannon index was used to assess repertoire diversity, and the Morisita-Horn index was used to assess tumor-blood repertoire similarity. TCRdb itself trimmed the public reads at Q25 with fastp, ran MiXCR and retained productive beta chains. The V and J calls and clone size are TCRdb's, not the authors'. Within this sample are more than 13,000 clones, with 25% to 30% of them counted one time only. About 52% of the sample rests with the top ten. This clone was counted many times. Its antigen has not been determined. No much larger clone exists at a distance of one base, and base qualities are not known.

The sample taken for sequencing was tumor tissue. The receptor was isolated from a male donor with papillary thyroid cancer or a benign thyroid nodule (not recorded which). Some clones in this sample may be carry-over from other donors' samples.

The DNA is TGTGCCAGTCGGAAACAGGGAGTGGCGGGAGGGCCAAGTGAGCAGTTCTTC. Its translation reads: CASRKQGVAGGPSEQFF. The chain links TRBV19 with TRBJ2-1, with 9 bases in between that match TRBD2. Trimming takes 8 bases off V and 9 bases off J; junction bases not matched to a gene: 20. Looking up the germline V gene (reference sequence) yields CDR1 LNHDA and CDR2 SQIVND. The cysteine opens and the phenylalanine closes a CDR3 of 17 amino acids. Only the CDR3 portion is preserved as DNA: 51 bases, with reading frame beginning at the first base.